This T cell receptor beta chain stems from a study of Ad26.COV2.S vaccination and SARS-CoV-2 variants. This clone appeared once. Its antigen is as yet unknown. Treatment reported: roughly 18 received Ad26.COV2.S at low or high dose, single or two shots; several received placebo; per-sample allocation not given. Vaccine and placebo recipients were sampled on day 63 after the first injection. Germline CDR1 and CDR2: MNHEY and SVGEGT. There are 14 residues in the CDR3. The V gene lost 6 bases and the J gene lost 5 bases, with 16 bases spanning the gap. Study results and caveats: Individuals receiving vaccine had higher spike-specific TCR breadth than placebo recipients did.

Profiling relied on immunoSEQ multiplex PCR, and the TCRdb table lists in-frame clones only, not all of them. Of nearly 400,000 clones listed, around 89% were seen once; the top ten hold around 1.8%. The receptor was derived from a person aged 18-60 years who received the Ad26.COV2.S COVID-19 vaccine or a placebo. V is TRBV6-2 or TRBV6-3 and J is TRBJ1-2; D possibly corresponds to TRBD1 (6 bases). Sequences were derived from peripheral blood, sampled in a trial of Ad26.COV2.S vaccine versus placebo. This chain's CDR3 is CASSPSGQLYGYTF. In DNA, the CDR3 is TGTGCCAGCAGCCCTTCGGGACAACTTTATGGCTACACCTTC.